Listed here is a single TCR beta chain. The antigen remains unidentified. Germline V gene data show CDR1 as LNHNV and CDR2 as YYDKDF (reference sequence). This CDR3 region has 16 residues. V lost 0 bases and J lost 5; bases outside the gene matches: 10. The sample belongs to a study of cytotoxic CD8 clonotypes in ibrutinib-treated CLL. Background on the study: Patients attained about 25 partial and 2 complete responses; at median roughly 73 months, roughly 15 remained remitted while approximately 12 progressed. Following treatment for a median roughly 12 months, range 6 to 36, response samples were then taken.

Notes on the study in general: Once treatment began, public clonotypes, which were uncommon, contracted or stayed stable. Clonality was higher at baseline than in age-matched healthy donors and tracked circulating CD8+ T-cell counts.

TCRdb keeps only in-frame clones here, not all; method: immunoSEQ multiplex PCR. The table has approximately 97,000 clones, approximately 80% seen once. The chain uses TRBV15 and TRBJ2-7, with TRBD2 matching over 7 bases. The sample consisted of PBMCs, taken after 24 months of ibrutinib treatment. This clonotype originated in a human donor with chronic lymphocytic leukemia. The CDR3 is CATSRDLAGAKDEQYF. The CDR3 nucleotides read TGTGCCACCAGCAGAGATCTTGCGGGAGCTAAGGACGAGCAGTACTTC.